This is a list of T cell receptor beta chains from one sample in a study of patients and donors after allogeneic stem cell transplantation. TCRdb re-called the RT-PCR reads with MiXCR, one entry per CDR3 protein. This table holds around 150,000 distinct CDR3 sequences, roughly 35% found once. Material: blood, either unsorted or a sorted T cell fraction (not recorded which). Receptor source: a human donor who was either an allogeneic HSCT recipient or a stem cell or donor lymphocyte infusion donor (not recorded which). It is not recorded whose cells these are; they may come from a transplant donor. Each CDR3 is given with its conserved first and last residue. Fields, in order: D gene, clone size, V gene, J gene, CDR3 protein, CDR3 DNA. D genes are given only for firm matches. Some rows mark clone size as missing; the rest say once, few, many or name a class of expanded clone.

>NA|NA|TRBV12-3/TRBV12-4|TRBJ1-2
CASTPYRSYGYTF
TGTGCCAGCACCCCGTACAGGTCCTATGGCTACACCTTC
>NA|few|TRBV20-1|TRBJ2-1
CSAGGGSYNEQFF
TGCAGTGCTGGTGGGGGGTCCTACAATGAGCAGTTCTTC
>NA|few|TRBV12-3/TRBV12-4|TRBJ1-1
CASRTSTPGGAFF
TGTGCCAGCAGAACCTCAACTCCCGGGGGAGCTTTCTTT
>NA|NA|TRBV15|TRBJ2-7
CATSRDGSEQYF
TGTGCCACCAGCAGAGATGGCAGCGAGCAGTACTTC
>NA|NA|TRBV28|TRBJ1-2
CATYQGNYGYTF
TGTGCCACGTACCAGGGAAACTATGGCTACACCTTC
>TRBD1|few|TRBV6-5|TRBJ1-5
CASSYSETGEWSNQPQHF
TGTGCCAGCAGTTACTCTGAGACAGGGGAGTGGAGCAATCAGCCCCAGCATTTT
>NA|few|TRBV12-3/TRBV12-4|TRBJ1-2
CASSLALYKGTYGYTF
TGTGCCAGCAGTTTAGCGCTTTATAAGGGAACCTATGGCTACACCTTC
>NA|NA|TRBV9|TRBJ2-3
CASSLQKGGTDTQYF
TGTGCCAGCAGCCTCCAGAAGGGGGGGACAGATACGCAGTATTTT
>NA|once|TRBV7-9|TRBJ2-7
CASSPNWAWEQYF
TGTGCCAGCAGCCCTAACTGGGCATGGGAGCAGTACTTC
>TRBD1|NA|TRBV20-1|TRBJ2-3
CSAAGGRWTDTQYF
TGCAGTGCTGCAGGGGGCCGGTGGACAGATACGCAGTATTTT
>NA|few|TRBV5-1|TRBJ1-1
CASSLSLPGTEAFF
TGCGCCAGCAGCTTGTCTCTTCCAGGCACTGAAGCTTTCTTT
>NA|few|TRBV5-1|TRBJ1-1
CASTGPKGAFF
TGCGCCAGCACAGGACCTAAGGGAGCTTTCTTT
>NA|NA|TRBV5-1|TRBJ1-4
CASSRIRQDNRTNEKLFF
TGCGCCAGCAGCCGAATTCGACAGGATAACCGGACTAATGAAAAACTGTTTTTT
>TRBD1|once|TRBV11-2|TRBJ2-7
CASSFVTGGVYEQYF
TGTGCCAGCAGCTTCGTAACAGGGGGCGTCTACGAGCAGTACTTC
>NA|NA|TRBV5-1|TRBJ1-4
CASSLVYAEKLFF
TGCGCCAGCAGCTTGGTGTATGCTGAAAAACTGTTTTTT
>TRBD2|NA|TRBV6-6|TRBJ2-5
CASSHRGGLETQYF
TGTGCCAGCAGTCACCGGGGGGGCCTGGAGACCCAGTACTTC
>TRBD1|NA|TRBV4-3|TRBJ1-2
CASSQATGEGYGYTF
TGCGCCAGCAGCCAAGCTACAGGGGAAGGCTATGGCTACACCTTC
>NA|few|TRBV20-1|TRBJ1-2
CSARDMYNYGYTF
TGCAGTGCTAGGGACATGTACAACTATGGCTACACCTTC
>TRBD2|NA|TRBV7-6|TRBJ2-3
CASSSSASGGTDTQYF
TGTGCCAGCAGCTCCTCAGCTAGCGGGGGTACAGATACGCAGTATTTT
>NA|few|TRBV15|TRBJ1-2
CATSDTRTGPYTF
TGTGCCACCAGCGATACCCGCACAGGCCCATACACCTTC
>NA|NA|TRBV29-1|TRBJ2-3
CSVVRGPSTDTQYF
TGCAGCGTTGTACGGGGGCCGAGCACAGATACGCAGTATTTT
>NA|NA|TRBV6-5|TRBJ1-2
CASSYSTGGFDGYTF
TGTGCCAGCAGTTACTCAACAGGAGGGTTCGATGGCTACACCTTC
>NA|NA|TRBV4-1|TRBJ1-5
CASSQDGSNQPQHF
TGCGCCAGCAGCCAAGATGGTTCCAATCAGCCCCAGCATTTT
>NA|few|TRBV4-3|TRBJ1-2
CASSQDGQSSYGYTF
TGCGCCAGCAGCCAAGATGGACAATCCTCCTATGGCTACACCTTC
>TRBD1|few|TRBV27|TRBJ1-1
CASRRDRGAEAFF
TGTGCCAGCAGACGGGACAGGGGGGCTGAAGCTTTCTTT
>NA|few|TRBV12-3/TRBV12-4|TRBJ1-3
CASRGRGGSSGNTIYF
TGTGCCAGCAGGGGCCGAGGTGGGAGCTCTGGAAACACCATATATTTT
>NA|few|TRBV2|TRBJ1-1
CASSEAGGTEAFF
TGTGCCAGCAGTGAGGCGGGGGGCACTGAAGCTTTCTTT
>TRBD2|once|TRBV28|TRBJ2-1
CASILSGGVYNEQFF
TGTGCCAGCATCCTTAGCGGGGGGGTTTACAATGAGCAGTTCTTC
>TRBD1|NA|TRBV29-1|TRBJ1-2
CSVGQGADYGYTF
TGCAGCGTTGGACAGGGGGCGGACTATGGCTACACCTTC
>TRBD1|few|TRBV28|TRBJ2-1
CASLRTGLYNEQFF
TGTGCCAGCCTGCGGACAGGGCTATACAATGAGCAGTTCTTC
>TRBD1|NA|TRBV4-1|TRBJ1-5
CASSVQQGMSNQPQHF
TGCGCCAGCAGCGTCCAACAGGGGATGAGCAATCAGCCCCAGCATTTT
>NA|many|TRBV5-1|TRBJ1-2
CASSLDSYGYTF
TGCGCCAGCAGCTTGGACAGCTATGGCTACACCTTC
>TRBD1|NA|TRBV3-1|TRBJ1-1
CASTPGQGRGTEAFF
TGTGCCAGCACCCCCGGACAGGGGAGAGGGACTGAAGCTTTCTTT
>NA|NA|TRBV6-5|TRBJ1-3
CASREPGPSGNTIYF
TGTGCCAGCAGGGAACCGGGACCCTCTGGAAACACCATATATTTT
>TRBD2|NA|TRBV10-3|TRBJ2-5
CAISDGLAVSQETQYF
TGTGCCATCAGCGATGGACTAGCGGTTTCCCAAGAGACCCAGTACTTC
>NA|NA|TRBV7-9|TRBJ2-1
CASSLTGEQFF
TGTGCCAGCAGCTTAACCGGTGAGCAGTTCTTC
>TRBD2|few|TRBV7-9|TRBJ2-1
CASSGEVAGKPSYNEQFF
TGTGCCAGCAGCGGAGAGGTAGCGGGGAAGCCCTCCTACAATGAGCAGTTCTTC
>TRBD1|NA|TRBV7-2|TRBJ1-1
CASSFEGAGRAFF
TGTGCCAGCAGCTTCGAGGGGGCAGGAAGAGCTTTCTTT
>NA|many|TRBV5-1|TRBJ1-1
CASSLAGGNTEAFF
TGTGCCAGCAGTCTCGCCGGGGGGAACACTGAAGCTTTCTTT
>NA|NA|TRBV20-1|TRBJ1-1
CSAREAEDKGLNTEAFF
TGCAGTGCTAGAGAAGCTGAGGACAAAGGACTCAACACTGAAGCTTTCTTT
>TRBD2|NA|TRBV4-2|TRBJ2-1
CASSHISGTSGGAYNEQFF
TGTGCCAGCAGCCACATCTCCGGGACTAGCGGGGGGGCCTACAATGAGCAGTTCTTC
>TRBD2|NA|TRBV7-9|TRBJ2-1
CASSSSGGPNEQFF
TGTGCCAGCAGCTCTAGCGGGGGCCCTAATGAGCAGTTCTTC
>TRBD1|NA|TRBV20-1|TRBJ1-2
CSAREWDRRNYGYTF
TGCAGTGCTAGAGAGTGGGACAGGCGGAACTATGGCTACACCTTC
>NA|NA|TRBV12-3/TRBV12-4|TRBJ1-1
CASSLRRLNTEAFF
TGTGCCAGCAGTTTAAGACGGTTGAACACTGAAGCTTTCTTT
>NA|NA|TRBV6-5|TRBJ2-5
CASRQGSLVRETQYF
TGTGCCAGCAGACAGGGATCTCTCGTGAGGGAGACCCAGTACTTC
>NA|NA|TRBV10-3|TRBJ2-2
CAISWLNTGELFF
TGTGCCATCAGTTGGCTCAACACCGGGGAGCTGTTTTTT